The 8 T cell receptor beta chains below come from one sample, sequenced in a study of monozygotic twins with inflammatory bowel disease. After re-calling the 5' RACE reads, TCRdb lists one entry per CDR3 protein, DNA absent. Here the sample table reports hundreds of thousands of distinct CDR3 sequences. The sequenced material came from blood. These TCRs come from a human donor with ulcerative colitis or Crohn's disease, or a healthy co-twin of an affected twin (not recorded which).

This chain links TRBV3-1 with TRBJ2-7; TCRdb indicates TRBD1, and absent DNA this call remains unverified. The CDR3 is made up of 15 amino acids. Germline lookup yields CDR1 LGHDT and CDR2 YNNKEL (reference sequence). CDR3 amino acids: CASSQFSDSTYEQYF.

The chain uses TRBV19 and TRBJ2-5; TCRdb proposes TRBD1, but this gene call is untestable without DNA. CDR1 and CDR2 from the germline V gene are LNHDA and SQIVND (reference sequence). The CDR3 spans 16 residues. CDR3 region: CASSIGRGLLQETQYF.

This rearrangement joins TRBV29-1 to TRBJ2-2. The CDR3 sequence is 13 residues long. Per germline, CDR1 SQVTM and CDR2 ANQGSEA. CDR3 amino acids: CSVEKENTGELFF.

The rearrangement links TRBV27 to TRBJ2-3; with no DNA, the TCRdb D assignment of TRBD1 cannot be verified. The CDR3 runs 15 residues. Germline-derived CDR1 and CDR2 are MNHEY and SMNVEV (reference sequence). CDR3 sequence: CASRRDRGITDTQYF.

The chain employs TRBV7-2 and TRBJ2-2; TCRdb calls TRBD1, which cannot be checked without DNA. The CDR3 length is 16 residues. In germline, CDR1 is SGHTA, CDR2 FQGNSA. The CDR3 sequence: CASSLLGQGGTGELFF.

This chain uses TRBV27 with TRBJ2-1. The germline CDR1 and CDR2 sequences are MNHEY and SMNVEV (reference sequence). The CDR3 spans 17 residues. CDR3 sequence reads: CASSLSRAGGSYNEQFF.

The chain employs TRBV2 and TRBJ1-2; TCRdb outputs TRBD1, but without DNA this stays unchecked. Looked up from germline, CDR1 is SNHLY and CDR2 is FYNNEI. This CDR3 contains 13 residues. The CDR3: CASRGQGAGGYTF.

The chain has TRBV20-1 and TRBJ2-3; TCRdb's D call, TRBD2, is unchecked because there is no DNA. The CDR3 loop spans 14 amino acids. In germline, CDR1 is DFQATT, CDR2 SNEGSKA (reference sequence). CDR3 sequence: CSARTSGGADTQYF.